Listed below are T cell receptor beta chains from one sample, sequenced in a study of CXCR3-negative and CXCR3-positive naive CD8 T cells. With the 5' RACE reads reprocessed, TCRdb shows one record per CDR3 protein and no DNA. The sample has approximately 88,000 distinct CDR3 sequences. The sequenced sample was naive CXCR3+ CD8+ T cells from blood. The receptors shown here come from a human donor in good health. Some clones in this sample may be carry-over from other donors' samples. CDR3s include the opening cysteine and the closing phenylalanine or tryptophan.

j_call v_call cdr3_length cdr3_aa
TRBJ2-1 TRBV19 17 CASSMDPAGVDYNEQFF
TRBJ1-5 TRBV20-1 15 CSAREAGRSNQPQHF
TRBJ2-7 TRBV5-1 13 CASSLGGSGEQYF
TRBJ2-3 TRBV6-5 13 CASSYSLPDTQYF
TRBJ2-7 TRBV6-2/TRBV6-3 15 CASSSYGGPSYEQYF
TRBJ1-1 TRBV19 16 CASSTQLRTLNTEAFF
TRBJ2-7 TRBV7-9 13 CASSPAGGGEQYF
TRBJ2-2 TRBV4-3 18 CASSQDRGDIGGTGELFF
TRBJ2-7 TRBV7-6 14 CASSSLDGSYEQYF
TRBJ1-3 TRBV4-1 15 CASSQGYGPGNTIYF
TRBJ2-1 TRBV14 13 CDSSQDGYNEQFF
TRBJ2-7 TRBV29-1 12 CSAGQASYEQYF
TRBJ2-5 TRBV9 14 CASSGPGLQETQYF
TRBJ2-7 TRBV28 12 CASALADDEQYF
TRBJ1-6 TRBV12-3/TRBV12-4 14 CASREFKESSPLHF
TRBJ2-3 TRBV5-4 16 CASSLFGSGRTDTQYF
TRBJ1-1 TRBV28 13 CASSPLGDTEAFF
TRBJ1-2 TRBV5-1 16 CASSPSPATGAYGYTF
TRBJ2-5 TRBV27 18 CASSSPRDGGGEPRTQYF
TRBJ2-3 TRBV5-4 15 CASSPRDSGTDTQYF
TRBJ2-1 TRBV12-3/TRBV12-4 14 CASSSGQGVNEQFF
TRBJ2-7 TRBV6-6 15 CASSSTGTGTYEQYF
TRBJ2-7 TRBV5-4 14 CASSGEDRAYEQYF
TRBJ2-7 TRBV5-1 11 CVSSSSYEQYF
TRBJ2-5 TRBV28 16 CASSPFPGQGEETQYF
TRBJ1-3 TRBV29-1 14 CSAWVTGGLHTIYF
TRBJ2-3 TRBV20-1 14 CSAGLRGSTDTQYF
TRBJ2-5 TRBV27 14 CASSPSGGIETQYF
TRBJ2-1 TRBV5-1 12 CASSLLSGEQFF
TRBJ2-1 TRBV6-5 16 CASSYSGLVPYNEQFF
TRBJ2-7 TRBV5-1 14 CASSLYRTDYEQYF
TRBJ1-1 TRBV5-6 14 CASSSAGANTEALF
TRBJ2-7 TRBV12-3/TRBV12-4 14 CASTVEREFYEQYF
TRBJ2-1 TRBV12-3/TRBV12-4 15 CASGFRDRGLYEQFF
TRBJ1-5 TRBV21-1 18 CASSKGPGQPYSNQPQHF
TRBJ2-7 TRBV4-1 16 CASSQAPGQESYEQYF
TRBJ2-1 TRBV29-1 13 CSVFQTVYNEQFF
TRBJ2-5 TRBV28 14 CASGTGGYQETQYF
TRBJ2-7 TRBV27 15 CASSSTGVSSYEQYF
TRBJ2-2 TRBV5-4 17 CASSLGGQGAATGELFF
TRBJ1-2 TRBV7-2 16 CASSLAEGVGYYVYTF
TRBJ2-2 TRBV14 13 CASTGDYTGELFF
TRBJ2-5 TRBV28 15 CASSLRSGGGETQYF
TRBJ2-1 TRBV11-2 17 CASSLDMWGRSYNEQFF
TRBJ1-2 TRBV7-3 12 CASSLIMGEHTF
TRBJ2-2 TRBV29-1 16 CSVEEAGRGQTGELFF
TRBJ1-5 TRBV28 11 CASRGPEPQHF
TRBJ1-1 TRBV6-2/TRBV6-3 17 CASSYPSTGVTNTEAFF
TRBJ2-1 TRBV7-2 15 CASSLRDYLYNEQFF
TRBJ2-7 TRBV20-1 13 CSARVGTWNEQYF
TRBJ2-1 TRBV27 12 CASTSGGHEQFF